Reported below is one TCR beta chain. In the source study's methods: Estimation of nucleated cell counts was performed using reference gene primer amplification. Profiling relied on immunoSEQ multiplex PCR, and the TCRdb table lists in-frame clones only, not all of them. V and J calls and clone size are copied from that table; D and trimming were computed from the DNA. The sample holds approximately 130,000 clones, 75% to 90% seen once. This specimen comes from a study of blood T cell repertoires in COVID-19. Study context: Sites in the United States, Italy and Spain provided acute and convalescent COVID-19 samples. T cells, B-cell-depleted T cells, or PBMCs supplied cDNA or gDNA.

This CDR3 spans 15 amino acids. Trimming pared 4 bases from V and 2 bases from J, leaving 13 bases between. CDR1 and CDR2 (germline): SGHNT, YYREEE (reference sequence). The chain uses TRBV5-4 and TRBJ2-1; a possible D gene is TRBD2 (5 bases). Input material: peripheral blood. This TCR derives from a woman in her fifties or sixties who had recovered from COVID-19. CDR3 DNA sequence: TGTGCCAGCAGCCTCGAGGACTGGGCCTACAATGAGCAGTTCTTC. Its translation: CASSLEDWAYNEQFF.